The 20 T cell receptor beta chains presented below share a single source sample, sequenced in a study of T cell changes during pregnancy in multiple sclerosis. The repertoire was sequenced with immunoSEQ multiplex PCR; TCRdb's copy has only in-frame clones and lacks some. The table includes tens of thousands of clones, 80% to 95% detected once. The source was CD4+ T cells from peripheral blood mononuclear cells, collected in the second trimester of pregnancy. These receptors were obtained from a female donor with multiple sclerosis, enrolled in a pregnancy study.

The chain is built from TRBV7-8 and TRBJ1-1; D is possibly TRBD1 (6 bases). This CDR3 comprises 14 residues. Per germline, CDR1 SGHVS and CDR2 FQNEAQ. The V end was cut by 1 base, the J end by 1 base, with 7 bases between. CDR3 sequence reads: CASSLVGGNTEAFF. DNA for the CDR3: TGTGCCAGCAGCTTAGTAGGGGGGAACACTGAAGCTTTCTTT.

CDR3 nucleotide sequence: TGTGCCAGCAGCCAAGGTGTCCGGGGGTCCGGGGAGCTGTTTTTT. Amino acid sequence: CASSQGVRGSGELFF. The J gene is TRBJ2-2, the V gene TRBV14; possibly TRBD2 for D (6 bases). V lost 1 base and J 6 bases, leaving 12 bases between the germline ends. The germline V gene has CDR1 SGHDN and CDR2 FVKESK. This CDR3 has 15 residues.

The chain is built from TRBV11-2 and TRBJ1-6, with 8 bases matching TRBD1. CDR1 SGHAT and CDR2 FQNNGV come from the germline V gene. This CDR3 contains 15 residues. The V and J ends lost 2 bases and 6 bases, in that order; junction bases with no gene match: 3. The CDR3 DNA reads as TGTGCCAGCAGCTTACTGGACAGGGCTAATTCACCCCTCCACTTT. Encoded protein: CASSLLDRANSPLHF.

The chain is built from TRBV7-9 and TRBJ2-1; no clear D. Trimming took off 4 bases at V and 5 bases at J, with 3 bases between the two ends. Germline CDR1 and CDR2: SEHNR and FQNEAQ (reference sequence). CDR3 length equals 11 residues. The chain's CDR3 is CASSSHNEQFF. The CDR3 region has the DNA TGTGCCAGCAGCTCTCACAATGAGCAGTTCTTC.

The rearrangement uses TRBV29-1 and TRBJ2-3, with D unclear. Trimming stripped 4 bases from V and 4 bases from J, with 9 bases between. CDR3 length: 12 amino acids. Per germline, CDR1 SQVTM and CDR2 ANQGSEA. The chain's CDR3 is CSVVASADTQYF. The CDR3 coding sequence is TGCAGCGTTGTCGCCTCGGCAGATACGCAGTATTTT.

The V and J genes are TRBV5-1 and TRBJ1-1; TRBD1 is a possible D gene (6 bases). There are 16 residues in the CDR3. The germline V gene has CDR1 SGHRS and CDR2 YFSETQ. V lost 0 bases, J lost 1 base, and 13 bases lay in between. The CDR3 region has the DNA TGCGCCAGCAGCTTGGGCTTAAGACAGGCGAACACTGAAGCTTTCTTT. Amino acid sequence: CASSLGLRQANTEAFF.

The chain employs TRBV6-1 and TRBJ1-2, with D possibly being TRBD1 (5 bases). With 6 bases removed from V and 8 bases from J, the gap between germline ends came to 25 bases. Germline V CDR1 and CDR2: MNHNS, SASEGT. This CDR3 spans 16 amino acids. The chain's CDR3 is CASRELAQGGWGGYTF. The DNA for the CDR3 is TGTGCCAGCAGGGAACTGGCGCAGGGAGGATGGGGGGGCTACACCTTC.

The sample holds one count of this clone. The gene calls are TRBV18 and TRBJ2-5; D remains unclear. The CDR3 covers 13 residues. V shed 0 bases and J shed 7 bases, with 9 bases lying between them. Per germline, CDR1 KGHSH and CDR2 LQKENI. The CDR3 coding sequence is TGTGCCAGCTCACCACCTAGTTTTGGGACCCAGTACTTC. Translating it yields CASSPPSFGTQYF. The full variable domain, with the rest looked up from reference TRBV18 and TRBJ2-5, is NAGVMQNPRHLVRRRGQEARLRCSPMKGHSHVYWYRQLPEEGLKFMVYLQKENIIDESGMPKERFSAEFPKEGPSILRIQQVVRGDSAAYFCASSPPSFGTQYFGPGTRLLVL.

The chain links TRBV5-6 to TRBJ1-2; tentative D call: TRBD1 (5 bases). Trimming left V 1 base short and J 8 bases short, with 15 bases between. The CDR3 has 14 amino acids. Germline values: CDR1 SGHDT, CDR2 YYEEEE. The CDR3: CASSLRSGSVGYTF. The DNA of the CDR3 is TGTGCCAGCAGCTTGCGTTCAGGGTCGGTAGGCTACACCTTC.

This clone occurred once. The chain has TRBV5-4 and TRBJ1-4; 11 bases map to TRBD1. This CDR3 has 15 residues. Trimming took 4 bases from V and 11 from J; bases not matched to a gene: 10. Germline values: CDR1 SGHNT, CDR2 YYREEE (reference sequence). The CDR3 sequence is CASSARTGGPVKLFF. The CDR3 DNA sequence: TGTGCCAGCAGCGCAAGGACAGGGGGCCCGGTGAAACTGTTTTTT. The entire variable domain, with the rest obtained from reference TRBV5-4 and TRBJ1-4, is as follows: ETGVTQSPTHLIKTRGQQVTLRCSSQSGHNTVSWYQQALGQGPQFIFQYYREEENGRGNFPPRFSGLQFPNYSSELNVNALELDDSALYLCASSARTGGPVKLFFGSGTQLSVL.

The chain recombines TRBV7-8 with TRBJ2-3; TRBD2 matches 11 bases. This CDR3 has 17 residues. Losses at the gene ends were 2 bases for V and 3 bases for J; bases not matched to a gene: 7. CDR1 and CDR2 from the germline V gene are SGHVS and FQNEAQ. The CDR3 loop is CASSLSRASGGTDTQYF. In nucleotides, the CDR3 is TGTGCCAGCAGCTTATCCCGAGCTAGCGGGGGGACAGATACGCAGTATTTT.

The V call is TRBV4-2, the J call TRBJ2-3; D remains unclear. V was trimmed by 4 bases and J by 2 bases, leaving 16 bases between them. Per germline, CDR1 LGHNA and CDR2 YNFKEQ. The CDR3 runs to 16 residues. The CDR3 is CASSPHLSGATDTQYF. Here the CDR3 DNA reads TGTGCCAGCAGCCCCCACCTGAGTGGAGCCACAGATACGCAGTATTTT.

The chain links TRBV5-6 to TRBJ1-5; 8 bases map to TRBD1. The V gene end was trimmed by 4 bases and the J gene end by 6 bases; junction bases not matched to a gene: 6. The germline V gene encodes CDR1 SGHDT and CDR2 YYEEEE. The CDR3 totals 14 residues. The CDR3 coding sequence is TGTGCCAGCAGCGTCTGGACAGGGCTTCAGCCCCAGCATTTT. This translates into CASSVWTGLQPQHF.

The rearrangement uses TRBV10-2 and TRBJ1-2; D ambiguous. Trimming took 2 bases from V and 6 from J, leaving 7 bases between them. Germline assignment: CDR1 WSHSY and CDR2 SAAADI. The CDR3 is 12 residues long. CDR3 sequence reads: CASSEAGDGYTF. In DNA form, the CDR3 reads TGCGCCAGCAGTGAGGCCGGGGATGGCTACACCTTC.

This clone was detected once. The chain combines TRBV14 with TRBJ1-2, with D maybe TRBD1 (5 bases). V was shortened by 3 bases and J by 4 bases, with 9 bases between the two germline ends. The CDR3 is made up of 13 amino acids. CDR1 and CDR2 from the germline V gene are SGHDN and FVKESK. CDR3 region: CASSQQGLYGYTF. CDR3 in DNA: TGTGCCAGCAGCCAGCAGGGTCTCTATGGCTACACCTTC.

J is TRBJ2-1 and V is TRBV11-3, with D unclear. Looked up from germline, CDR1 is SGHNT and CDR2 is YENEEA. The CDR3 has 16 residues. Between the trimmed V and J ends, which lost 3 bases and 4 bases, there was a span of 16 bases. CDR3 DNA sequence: TGTGCCAGCAGCTTTCTAGGCCAAACGCAGTACAATGAGCAGTTCTTC. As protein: CASSFLGQTQYNEQFF. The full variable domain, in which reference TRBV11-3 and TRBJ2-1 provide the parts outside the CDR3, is EAGVVQSPRYKIIEKKQPVAFWCNPISGHNTLYWYLQNLGQGPELLIRYENEEAVDDSQLPKDRFSAERLKGVDSTLKIQPAELGDSAVYLCASSFLGQTQYNEQFFGPGTRLTVL.

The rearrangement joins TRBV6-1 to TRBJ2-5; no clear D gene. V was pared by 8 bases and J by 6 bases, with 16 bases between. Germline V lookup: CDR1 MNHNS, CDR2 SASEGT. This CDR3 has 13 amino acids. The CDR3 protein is CASSLLLPQTQYF. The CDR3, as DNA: TGTGCCAGCTCTCTACTGTTGCCTCAGACCCAGTACTTC.

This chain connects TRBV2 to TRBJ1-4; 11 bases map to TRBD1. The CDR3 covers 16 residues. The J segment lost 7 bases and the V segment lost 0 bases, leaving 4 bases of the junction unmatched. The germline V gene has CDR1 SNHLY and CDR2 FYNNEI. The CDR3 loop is CASSEAAGQGGEKLFF. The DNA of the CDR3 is TGTGCCAGCAGTGAAGCGGCGGGACAGGGGGGTGAAAAACTGTTTTTT. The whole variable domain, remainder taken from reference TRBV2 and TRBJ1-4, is EPEVTQTPSHQVTQMGQEVILRCVPISNHLYFYWYRQILGQKVEFLVSFYNNEISEKSEIFDDQFSVERPDGSNFTLKIRSTKLEDSAMYFCASSEAAGQGGEKLFFGSGTQLSVL.

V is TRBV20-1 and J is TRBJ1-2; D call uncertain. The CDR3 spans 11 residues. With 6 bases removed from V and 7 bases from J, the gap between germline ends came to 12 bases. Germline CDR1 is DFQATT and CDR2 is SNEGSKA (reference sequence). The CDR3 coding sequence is TGCAGTGCGAGCACGTCCTCTGGCTACACCTTC. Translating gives CSASTSSGYTF.

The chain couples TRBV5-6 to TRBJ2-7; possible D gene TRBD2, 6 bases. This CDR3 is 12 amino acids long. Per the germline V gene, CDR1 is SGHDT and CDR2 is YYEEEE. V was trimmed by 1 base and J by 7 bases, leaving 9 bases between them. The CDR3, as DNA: TGTGCCAGCAGCTTGATCAGCGGGGAGCAGTACTTC. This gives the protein CASSLISGEQYF.